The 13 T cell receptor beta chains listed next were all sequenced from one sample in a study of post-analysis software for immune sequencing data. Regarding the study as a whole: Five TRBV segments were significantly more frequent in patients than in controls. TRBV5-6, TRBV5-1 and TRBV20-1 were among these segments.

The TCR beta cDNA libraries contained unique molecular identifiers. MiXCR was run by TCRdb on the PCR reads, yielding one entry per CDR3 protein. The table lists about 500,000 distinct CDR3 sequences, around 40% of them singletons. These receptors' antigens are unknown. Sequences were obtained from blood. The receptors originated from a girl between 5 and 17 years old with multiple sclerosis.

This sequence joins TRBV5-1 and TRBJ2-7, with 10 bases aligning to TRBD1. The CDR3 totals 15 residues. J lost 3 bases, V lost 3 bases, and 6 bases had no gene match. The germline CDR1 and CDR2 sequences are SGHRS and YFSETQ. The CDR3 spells CASSSSGTGVYEQYF. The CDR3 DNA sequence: TGCGCCAGCAGCTCTTCCGGGACAGGGGTCTACGAGCAGTACTTC.

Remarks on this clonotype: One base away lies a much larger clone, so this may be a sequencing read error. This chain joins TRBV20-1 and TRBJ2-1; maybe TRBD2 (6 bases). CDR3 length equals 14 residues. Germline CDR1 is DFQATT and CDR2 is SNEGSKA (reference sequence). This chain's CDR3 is CSASFGSSYNEQVF. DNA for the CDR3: TGCAGTGCTAGTTTCGGGAGCTCCTACAATGAGCAGGTCTTC.

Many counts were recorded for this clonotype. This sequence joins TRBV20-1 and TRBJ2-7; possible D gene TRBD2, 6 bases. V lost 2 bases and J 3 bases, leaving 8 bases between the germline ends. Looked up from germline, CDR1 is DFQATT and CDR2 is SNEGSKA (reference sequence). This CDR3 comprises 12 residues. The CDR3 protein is CSARTSSYEQYF. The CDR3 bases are TGCAGTGCTAGAACTAGCAGCTACGAGCAGTACTTC.

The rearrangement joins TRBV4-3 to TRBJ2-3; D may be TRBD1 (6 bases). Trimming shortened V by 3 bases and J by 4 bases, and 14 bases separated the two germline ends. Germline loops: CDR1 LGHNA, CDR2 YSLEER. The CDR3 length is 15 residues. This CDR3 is CASSQRYRAADTQYF. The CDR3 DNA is TGCGCCAGCAGCCAGCGGTACAGGGCGGCAGATACGCAGTATTTT.

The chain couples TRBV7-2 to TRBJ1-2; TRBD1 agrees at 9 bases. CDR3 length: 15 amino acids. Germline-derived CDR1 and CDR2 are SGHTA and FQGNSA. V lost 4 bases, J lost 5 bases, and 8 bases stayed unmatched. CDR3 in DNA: TGTGCCAGCAGCTCCGGGACAGGGCTCAATTATGGCTACACCTTC. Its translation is CASSSGTGLNYGYTF.

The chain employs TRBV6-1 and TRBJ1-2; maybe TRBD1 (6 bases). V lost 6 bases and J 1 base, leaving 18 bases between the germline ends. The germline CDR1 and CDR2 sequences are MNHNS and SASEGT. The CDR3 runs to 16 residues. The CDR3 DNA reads TGTGCCAGCAGCGAATCAATACAGGGTAATAACTATGGCTACACCTTC. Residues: CASSESIQGNNYGYTF.

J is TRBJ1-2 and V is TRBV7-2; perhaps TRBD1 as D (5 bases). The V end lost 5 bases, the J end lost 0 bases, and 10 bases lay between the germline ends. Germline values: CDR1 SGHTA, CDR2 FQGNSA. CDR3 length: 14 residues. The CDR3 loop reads CASSRTLTNYGYTF. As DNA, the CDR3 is TGTGCCAGCAGCCGGACACTGACTAACTATGGCTACACCTTC.

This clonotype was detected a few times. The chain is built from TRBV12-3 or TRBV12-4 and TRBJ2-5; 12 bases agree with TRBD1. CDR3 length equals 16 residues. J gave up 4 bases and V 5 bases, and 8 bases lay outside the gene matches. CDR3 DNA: TGTGCCAGCAGTATAACGGGACAGGGGGCACGAGAGACCCAGTACTTC. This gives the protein CASSITGQGARETQYF.

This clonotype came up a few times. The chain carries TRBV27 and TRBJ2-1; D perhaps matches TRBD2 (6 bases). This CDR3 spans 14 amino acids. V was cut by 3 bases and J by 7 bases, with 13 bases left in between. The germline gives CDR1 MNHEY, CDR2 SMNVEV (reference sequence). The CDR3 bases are TGTGCCAGCAGTTTTTGGCCCGGAGGGAATGAGCAGTTCTTC. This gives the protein CASSFWPGGNEQFF.

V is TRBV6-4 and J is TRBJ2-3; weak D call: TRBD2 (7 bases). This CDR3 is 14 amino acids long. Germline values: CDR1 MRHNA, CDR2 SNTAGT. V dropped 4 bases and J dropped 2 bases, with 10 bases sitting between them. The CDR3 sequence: CASSAGGHTDTQYF. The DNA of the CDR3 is TGTGCCAGCAGTGCGGGGGGCCACACAGATACGCAGTATTTT.

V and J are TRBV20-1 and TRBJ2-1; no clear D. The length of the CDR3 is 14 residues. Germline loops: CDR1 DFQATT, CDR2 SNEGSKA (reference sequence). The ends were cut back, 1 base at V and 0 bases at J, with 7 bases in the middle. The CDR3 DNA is TGCAGTGCTAGAGCCGTGAGCTCCTACAATGAGCAGTTCTTC. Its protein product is CSARAVSSYNEQFF.

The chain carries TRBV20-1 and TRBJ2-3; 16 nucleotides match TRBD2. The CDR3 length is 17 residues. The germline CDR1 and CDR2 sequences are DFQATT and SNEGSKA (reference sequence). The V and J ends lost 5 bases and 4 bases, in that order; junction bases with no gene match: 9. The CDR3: CSAGGLAGGPLPDTQYF. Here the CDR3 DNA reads TGCAGTGCTGGGGGACTAGCGGGAGGGCCTTTGCCAGATACGCAGTATTTT.

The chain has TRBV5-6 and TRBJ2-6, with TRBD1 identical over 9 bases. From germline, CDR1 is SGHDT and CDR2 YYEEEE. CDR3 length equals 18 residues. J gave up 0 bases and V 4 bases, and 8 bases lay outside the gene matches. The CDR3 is CASSQQGAADSGANVLTF. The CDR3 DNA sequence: TGTGCCAGCAGCCAACAGGGGGCCGCGGACTCTGGGGCCAACGTCCTGACTTTC.